Shown below are 3 T cell receptor beta chains from a single sample sequenced in a study of human T cells and chemical hapten exposure. TCRdb re-analysed the RACE reads in MiXCR, keeping a single row per CDR3 protein. Of tens of thousands of distinct CDR3 sequences in the sample, over 9.5% were seen once. Indicated time point: pre-sensitization, week 0. The treatment here: therapeutic diphenylcyclopropenone sensitization with weekly scalp DPC. Sequenced here: whole blood, sampled in connection with sensitization to the hapten diphenylcyclopropenone (DPC). These receptors originate from a man aged 25-40 years with alopecia areata. Some clones in this sample may be carry-over from other donors' samples.

Turning to this clonotype: It may be a read error: a sequence one base away is much more abundant. The CDR3 is CAVNSGTGYYGYTF. The CDR3 DNA reads as TGTGCCGTCAACTCCGGGACAGGGTACTATGGCTACACCTTC. The chain carries TRBV10-3 and TRBJ1-2, with 9 nucleotides matching TRBD1. This CDR3 spans 14 amino acids. CDR1 and CDR2 from the germline V gene are ENHRY and SYGVKD. V dropped 11 bases and J dropped 3; count of bases not matched to a gene: 10.

This clonotype has ten or more counts. J is TRBJ1-1 and V is TRBV20-1, with a weak D call TRBD1 (5 bases). The CDR3 covers 11 residues. The germline gives CDR1 DFQATT, CDR2 SNEGSKA (reference sequence). With 6 bases removed from V and 3 bases from J, the gap between germline ends came to 8 bases. The CDR3 is CSAGGDTEAFF. The CDR3 nucleotides are TGCAGTGCGGGAGGGGACACTGAAGCTTTCTTT.

This clonotype came up many times. V gene TRBV6-2 or TRBV6-3 combines with J gene TRBJ1-6; D remains unclear. Germline V gene lookup returns CDR1 MNHEY and CDR2 SVGEGT. V lost 6 bases to trimming and J lost 2 bases, with 8 bases between them. The CDR3 is 14 amino acids. The CDR3 nucleotides are TGTGCCAGCAGGGGAGTGGCCTATAATTCACCCCTCCACTTT. This gives the protein CASRGVAYNSPLHF.